A single T cell receptor beta chain is shown here with its context. This entry belongs to a study of blood T cell repertoires in COVID-19. About the research overall: Spain, Italy and the United States supplied samples that represented acute and convalescent COVID-19. Nucleic acid was either cDNA or gDNA, and it came from T cells, B-cell-depleted T cells, or PBMCs.

This CDR3 has 12 residues. CDR1 is ENHRY and CDR2 is SYGVKD in the germline V gene. V gave up 5 bases and J gave up 6 bases, with 10 bases separating them. As processed by the authors: Amplification with reference gene primers provided the estimates of nucleated cell counts. This table comes from immunoSEQ multiplex PCR, and its TCRdb copy is limited to in-frame clones, with some not included. V, J and clone size derive from that table, while D and trimming were established from the DNA sequence. This sample has around 130,000 clones; around 87% occur once, and the top ten carry approximately 4%. This receptor was obtained from an older woman with acute or convalescent COVID-19. The chain carries TRBV10-3 and TRBJ1-2; a possible D gene is TRBD1 (6 bases). The sample consisted of peripheral blood. CDR3 bases: TGTGCCATCAGTTGGACAGATCATGGCTACACCTTC. It encodes CAISWTDHGYTF.